This T cell receptor (beta chain) was profiled in a study of beta chain features in type 1 diabetes. The isolated RNA, all of it, was reverse transcribed, so expressed TCRB transcripts were what got sequenced. Assay used: immunoSEQ multiplex PCR; TCRdb lists only in-frame clones, some missing. The sample has roughly 450,000 clones, more than 9.5% seen once. Sorted populations all exceeded 95% purity. Concerning this clone itself: The antigen is unknown.

General study results and limits: The naive, central memory and Treg TCRB repertoires looked more alike in patients than they did in healthy donors. Reduced insertions and increased deletions marked VDJ junctions in type 1 diabetes patients.

Unmatched junction bases numbered 9, after V lost 5 bases and J lost 5 bases. CDR3 length: 15 amino acids. CDR1 and CDR2 (germline): SGHNT, YENEEA. The J gene is TRBJ2-7, the V gene TRBV11-3, with 10 bases matching TRBD2. Source material: naive CD4+ T cells from blood. This clonotype was obtained from a woman aged 18 to 35 in good health. The CDR3 reads CASSPQGLAHDEQYF. The CDR3 DNA is TGTGCCAGCAGCCCTCAGGGACTAGCGCACGACGAGCAGTACTTC.